Given below is one T cell receptor (beta chain) in context. As yet, its antigen is unknown. This specimen comes from a study of monozygotic twins with inflammatory bowel disease. Study-level results: Different subtypes (of T cells) could not be told apart from one another. Among IBD patients, TCRbeta diversity (inverse Simpson) was lower than in healthy co-twins. Discordant twins showed the same repertoire similarity as concordant twins, possibly from limited power.

cDNA for TCRalpha and TCRbeta was amplified by nested PCRs of about 15 then nine to ten cycles. TCRdb reworked the 5' RACE reads into one entry per CDR3 protein, no DNA. This table lists about 140,000 distinct CDR3 sequences. Source material: blood. The receptor was isolated from a human donor with ulcerative colitis or Crohn's disease, or a healthy co-twin of an affected twin (not recorded which).

CDR3 amino acids: CATSDLKDRSFQETQYF. The chain links TRBV24-1 to TRBJ2-5; TCRdb's D gene call, TRBD1, goes unchecked for lack of DNA. Germline CDR1 is KGHDR and CDR2 is SFDVKD. The CDR3 consists of 17 residues.